These 9 T cell receptor beta chains were sequenced from one sample in a study of T-cell memory formation after mild COVID-19. TCRdb independently ran MiXCR on the 5' RACE reads; one entry per CDR3 protein. The data show roughly 250,000 distinct CDR3 sequences, with roughly 15% seen just once and around 3.7% held by the top ten. The specimen was PBMCs or a T cell subset sorted from them (not recorded which). Receptors originate from a man aged 18 to 35 who had mild COVID-19 (a few samples of this study predate the infection). Cell type and time point are not known.

This sequence joins TRBV27 and TRBJ1-6; D uncertain. CDR1 MNHEY and CDR2 SMNVEV come from the germline V gene (reference sequence). CDR3 length: 14 residues. V was trimmed by 7 bases and J by 9 bases, leaving 16 bases between them. CDR3 sequence (DNA): TGTGCCAGCACCCCCGATCCGGGAAGTTCACCCCTCCACTTT. Its protein is CASTPDPGSSPLHF.

This clonotype was seen ten or more times. This chain links TRBV7-2 with TRBJ2-3; 10 bases align to TRBD2. Losses at the gene ends were 6 bases for V and 4 bases for J; bases not matched to a gene: 10. Germline V CDR1 and CDR2: SGHTA, FQGNSA. The CDR3 spans 16 residues. The CDR3 here is CASRTQASGGADTQYF. CDR3 DNA sequence: TGTGCCAGCAGAACTCAAGCTAGCGGGGGTGCAGATACGCAGTATTTT.

The rearrangement joins TRBV2 to TRBJ1-2; 8 bases match TRBD1. The CDR3 runs to 15 residues. Germline lookup yields CDR1 SNHLY and CDR2 FYNNEI. V trimming: 5 bases; J trimming: 3 bases; junction bases outside the gene matches: 8. The CDR3 reads CASSLDRVNDYGYTF. CDR3 bases: TGTGCCAGCAGTCTGGACAGGGTAAATGACTATGGCTACACCTTC.

The chain couples TRBV11-2 to TRBJ2-1; unclear D gene. Trimming shortened V by 5 bases and J by 0 bases, and 8 bases separated the two germline ends. This CDR3 comprises 14 residues. Germline V CDR1 and CDR2: SGHAT, FQNNGV. This CDR3 is CASSIEGSYNEQFF. In DNA, the CDR3 is TGTGCCAGCAGCATCGAAGGCTCCTACAATGAGCAGTTCTTC. The variable domain in full, with the rest retrieved from reference TRBV11-2 and TRBJ2-1, is EAGVAQSPRYKIIEKRQSVAFWCNPISGHATLYWYQQILGQGPKLLIQFQNNGVVDDSQLPKDRFSAERLKGVDSTLKIQPAKLEDSAVYLCASSIEGSYNEQFFGPGTRLTVL.

The genes are TRBV6-5 and TRBJ1-6, with D perhaps matching TRBD1 (5 bases). The V and J ends lost 5 bases and 10 bases respectively, with 15 bases between them. This CDR3 spans 14 amino acids. Germline CDR1 and CDR2: MNHEY and SVGAGI. The CDR3 here is CASSPQGLGSPLHF. The CDR3 DNA reads TGTGCCAGCAGTCCGCAGGGTCTCGGCTCACCCCTCCACTTT.

This chain connects TRBV7-9 to TRBJ2-5; the match to TRBD2 covers 11 bases. The CDR3 is 16 amino acids. Germline trimming cut 5 bases from V and 5 bases from J; bases unmatched to any gene: 10. The V gene's germline CDR1 is SEHNR and CDR2 FQNEAQ (reference sequence). The CDR3 DNA is TGTGCCAGCAGCCGCGAGGGGCTAGCGGGGGGTGAGACCCAGTACTTC. This encodes CASSREGLAGGETQYF.

The chain joins TRBV7-2 to TRBJ2-7, with D hard to call. The CDR3 runs 12 residues. The germline gives CDR1 SGHTA, CDR2 FQGNSA. Trimming pared 3 bases from V and 4 bases from J, leaving 7 bases between. The CDR3 protein is CASSFVSYEQYF. Here the CDR3 DNA reads TGTGCCAGCAGCTTTGTCAGTTACGAGCAGTACTTC.

The genes are TRBV7-9 and TRBJ1-1; D unclear. V was clipped by 1 base and J by 6 bases, with 9 bases between them. The CDR3 has 13 residues. The germline V gene has CDR1 SEHNR and CDR2 FQNEAQ (reference sequence). The CDR3 here is CASSLESGSEAFF. The DNA of the CDR3 is TGTGCCAGCAGCTTAGAATCGGGGTCTGAAGCTTTCTTT.

The rearrangement uses TRBV3-1 and TRBJ1-5; 8 bases match TRBD1. With 4 bases clipped from V and 6 bases from J, the junction kept 11 bases outside the gene matches. Germline V CDR1 and CDR2: LGHDT, YNNKEL (reference sequence). This CDR3 contains 16 residues. The CDR3 nucleotides read TGTGCCAGCAGCCCGAGCTTCGGACAGGGAGGTCAGCCCCAGCATTTT. Amino acids: CASSPSFGQGGQPQHF. The full variable domain, completed using reference TRBV3-1 and TRBJ1-5, is DTAVSQTPKYLVTQMGNDKSIKCEQNLGHDTMYWYKQDSKKFLKIMFSYNNKELIINETVPNRFSPKSPDKAHLNLHINSLELGDSAVYFCASSPSFGQGGQPQHFGDGTRLSIL.